This T cell receptor (beta chain) was profiled in a study of blood T cell repertoires in COVID-19 (dated by TCRdb to 2018 to 2021). About the full investigation: Samples from collaborators originated in the United States, Italy and Spain and spanned both the acute and convalescent phases of COVID-19. The material from the prospective study consisted of cDNA or gDNA derived from T cells, B-cell-depleted T cells, or PBMCs. Deeply sampled blood TCRbeta repertoires from subjects exposed to, actively infected with, or recovered from COVID-19 were included in the dataset. The repertoires were released in a freely available public database intended as a resource for research on the immune response to SARS-CoV-2. The samples were drawn from the first 160 participants of the ongoing ImmuneRACE study and from 950 to 1,500 subjects provided by 6 global collaborators. The sample metadata nearly always contained a de-identified subject ID, COVID-19 status, age in years and sex. HLA class I and class II types, where available, came from metadata supplied by the sample provider rather than from assay-based typing.

The research as a whole found: Clinical and demographic metadata were provided uncurated, with the amount varying by source and participant.

The CDR3 runs 14 residues from the cysteine to the phenylalanine. This entry keeps only the CDR3 DNA: 42 bases, framed from base 1. CDR1 and CDR2 (MDHEN, SYDVKM) derive from the germline V gene. The junction carries 8 bases between V and J, which are trimmed by 4 bases and 1 base respectively. TCRbeta CDR3 regions were amplified from genomic DNA using the immunoSEQ Assay, a bias-controlled multiplex PCR. For the original study's pipeline: Within the assay, amplification of reference gene primers was used to estimate how many nucleated cells each sample contained. To quantify the absolute abundance of each unique TCRbeta CDR3 rearrangement, sequence reads were collapsed and filtered. For each sample, productive Simpson clonality was calculated by taking the square root of Simpson's diversity index across productive rearrangements. The source is immuneACCESS, and TCRdb retained only in-frame sequences with V and J called. Part of the clones is not carried over; for the studies checked, unresolved V genes explain less than half of this, and the remainder is unexplained. D and trimming come from the DNA, and the V and J calls and clone size come from that table. The sample has over 200,000 clones on record, almost 90% of them singletons. The leading ten clones occupy roughly 2.5% of the sample.

On this clone: What antigen it recognizes has not been identified. No much larger clone is present one base from it, and per-base qualities are unavailable.

Collaborating institutions collected whole blood in K2EDTA tubes following their own protocols. Collaborator samples were shipped for TCRbeta analysis as frozen whole blood, isolated PBMCs, or DNA extracted from either sample type. The chain uses TRBV28 and TRBJ1-5; TRBD1 could be the D gene, as 6 bases match. Sequenced material: peripheral blood. The sequence came from a woman aged 60-70 years with acute or convalescent COVID-19. The sequenced DNA: TGTGCCAGCAGTTCCAGGGGAAGCAATCAGCCCCAGCATTTT. It translates to CASSSRGSNQPQHF. With the portions outside the CDR3 filled from the reference TRBV28 and TRBJ1-5 genes, the complete variable region becomes DVKVTQSSRYLVKRTGEKVFLECVQDMDHENMFWYRQDPGLGLRLIYFSYDVKMKEKGDIPEGYSVSREKKERFSLILESASTNQTSMYLCASSSRGSNQPQHFGDGTRLSIL.